A selection of T cell receptor beta chains follows, all from one sample in a study of blood T cell repertoires in COVID-19. TCRdb keeps only in-frame clones here, not all; method: immunoSEQ multiplex PCR. The sample records roughly 35,000 clones, approximately 91% being singletons. Sequencing input: peripheral blood. These receptors were taken from an older man with acute or convalescent COVID-19. Both conserved end residues are part of each CDR3. Each record gives: clone size, V gene, J gene, D gene, CDR3 protein, CDR3 DNA. A D gene is named only where the DNA matches it firmly. The size field is filled for only some rows; it gives once, few, many or a size class.

size: -; V: TRBV2; J: TRBJ2-3; D: TRBD2; CDR3: CARSSGRRTDTQYF; DNA: TGTGCCAGATCTAGCGGGAGAAGGACAGATACGCAGTATTTT
size: -; V: TRBV3-1/TRBV3-2; J: TRBJ2-3; D: TRBD2; CDR3: CASSQNAGGSSDTQYF; DNA: TGTGCCAGCAGCCAAAATGCGGGAGGATCTTCAGATACGCAGTATTTT
size: -; V: TRBV14; J: TRBJ1-1; D: -; CDR3: CASSQMDSQNTEAFF; DNA: TGTGCCAGCAGCCAAATGGACAGCCAGAACACTGAAGCTTTCTTT
size: once; V: TRBV5-1; J: TRBJ2-5; D: TRBD2; CDR3: CASSLVTSGRAAETQYF; DNA: TGCGCCAGCAGCTTGGTTACTAGCGGGAGGGCAGCAGAGACCCAGTACTTC
size: -; V: TRBV6-6; J: TRBJ1-1; D: -; CDR3: CASRRPLGGNTEAFF; DNA: TGTGCCAGCAGACGTCCATTGGGGGGTAACACTGAAGCTTTCTTT
size: -; V: TRBV29-1; J: TRBJ2-1; D: TRBD2; CDR3: CSIPGLASYNEQFF; DNA: TGCAGCATACCGGGACTAGCTTCCTACAATGAGCAGTTCTTC
size: once; V: TRBV10-3; J: TRBJ1-5; D: -; CDR3: CAISDQGTSQPQHF; DNA: TGTGCCATCAGTGACCAGGGTACATCCCAGCCCCAGCATTTT
size: few; V: TRBV7-8; J: TRBJ2-7; D: -; CDR3: CASSLQYEQYF; DNA: TGTGCCAGCAGCTTACAATACGAGCAGTACTTC
size: -; V: TRBV7-8; J: TRBJ2-7; D: -; CDR3: CASSLTTSLYEQYF; DNA: TGTGCCAGCAGCTTGACGACAAGCCTCTACGAGCAGTACTTC
size: -; V: TRBV18; J: TRBJ2-6; D: TRBD1; CDR3: CASSSGTGLAGANVLTF; DNA: TGTGCCAGCTCATCCGGGACAGGTCTGGCTGGGGCCAACGTCCTGACTTTC
size: few; V: TRBV9; J: TRBJ2-7; D: -; CDR3: CASSVDSGSYEQYF; DNA: TGTGCCAGCAGCGTAGATAGCGGCTCCTACGAGCAGTACTTC
size: -; V: TRBV4-3; J: TRBJ2-2; D: TRBD2; CDR3: CASSHASGREAGELFF; DNA: TGCGCCAGCAGCCATGCTAGCGGGAGGGAGGCCGGGGAGCTGTTTTTT
size: -; V: TRBV7-2; J: TRBJ2-2; D: TRBD2; CDR3: CASTQGLAMGTGELFF; DNA: TGTGCCAGCACCCAGGGACTAGCGATGGGTACCGGGGAGCTGTTTTTT
size: -; V: TRBV21-1; J: TRBJ2-6; D: -; CDR3: CASSKELSGTRPGANVLTF; DNA: TGTGCCAGCAGCAAAGAGCTTTCAGGGACTAGACCTGGGGCCAACGTCCTGACTTTC
size: -; V: TRBV3-1/TRBV3-2; J: TRBJ2-7; D: -; CDR3: CASSQYGRGLNEQYF; DNA: TGTGCCAGCAGCCAATACGGAAGGGGTCTAAACGAGCAGTACTTC
size: -; V: TRBV12-3/TRBV12-4; J: TRBJ1-1; D: -; CDR3: CASSRDQRDKAFF; DNA: TGTGCCAGCAGTCGAGACCAGAGGGATAAGGCTTTCTTT
size: -; V: TRBV19; J: TRBJ1-1; D: -; CDR3: CASSIARTANTEAFF; DNA: TGTGCCAGTAGTATAGCTCGGACAGCGAACACTGAAGCTTTCTTT